This T cell receptor beta chain was observed in a study of T cells in Graves' hyperthyroidism and ophthalmopathy. This clonotype was detected ten times or more. TCR beta CDR3 regions were amplified from RNA transcripts. With the HTBI primer set, the TCR CDR3 went through a first round of RT-PCR. A single record per CDR3 protein comes from TCRdb applying MiXCR to the multiplex PCR reads. The table lists hundreds of thousands of distinct CDR3 sequences, around 38% of them singletons. The CDR3 is 13 amino acids. With 0 bases removed from V and 2 bases from J, the gap between germline ends came to 8 bases. The germline V gene encodes CDR1 DFQATT and CDR2 SNEGSKA (reference sequence).

This TCR was sampled from a man between 18 and 29 years old with Graves' hyperthyroidism. V gene TRBV20-1 combines with J gene TRBJ2-7; D gene unclear. The sequencing input was blood. CDR3 nucleotide sequence: TGCAGTGCTAGAGATGAGGCTACCTACGAGCAGTACTTC. Encoded protein: CSARDEATYEQYF.